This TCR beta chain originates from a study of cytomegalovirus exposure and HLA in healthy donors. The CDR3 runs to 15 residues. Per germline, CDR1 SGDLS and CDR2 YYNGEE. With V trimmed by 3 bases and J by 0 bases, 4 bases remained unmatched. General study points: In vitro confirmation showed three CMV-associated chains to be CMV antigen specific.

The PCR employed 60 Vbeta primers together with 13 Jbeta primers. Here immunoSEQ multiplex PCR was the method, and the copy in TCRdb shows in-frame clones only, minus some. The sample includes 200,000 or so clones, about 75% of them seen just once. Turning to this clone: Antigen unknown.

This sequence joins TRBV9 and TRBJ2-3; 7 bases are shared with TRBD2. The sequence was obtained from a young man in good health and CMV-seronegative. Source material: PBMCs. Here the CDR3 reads CASSGLAESTDTQYF. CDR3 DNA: TGTGCCAGCAGCGGGCTAGCGGAGAGCACAGATACGCAGTATTTT.